This T cell receptor beta chain was obtained from a study of T cells in Graves' hyperthyroidism and ophthalmopathy. Study-level findings and limits: Most expanded thyroid clonotypes above 0.001 also appeared in blood.

In the ophthalmopathy cohort, Clinical Activity Score was at least 3, NOSPECS grade at least 4, and duration under 3 months. Lactation, pregnancy, other autoimmune disease or uncontrolled infection excluded patients. Diagnosis relied on clinical symptoms, serum thyroxine and TRAb, thyroid ultrasound and orbital computed tomography. The ends were cut back, 6 bases at V and 10 bases at J, with 24 bases in the middle. Germline V lookup: CDR1 KGHSH, CDR2 LQKENI. The CDR3 has 15 amino acids. In this sample, this clonotype turned up a few times. The antigen is unknown. RNA transcripts served as the template for amplifying TCR beta CDR3 regions. A first-round RT-PCR of the TCR CDR3 used the HTBI primer set. TCRdb ran MiXCR on the multiplex PCR reads and lists one entry per CDR3 protein. The data show around 620,000 distinct CDR3 sequences, with approximately 15% seen just once and 7% to 9% held by the top ten.

The receptor's source is a woman in her late teens or twenties with Graves' ophthalmopathy. Sequencing was performed on blood. The chain joins TRBV18 to TRBJ1-1; perhaps TRBD1 as D (5 bases). The CDR3 bases are TGTGCCAGCTCCCCCAGGGAGTCCCAAAGCTCCGGAGCTTTCTTT. Translated: CASSPRESQSSGAFF.